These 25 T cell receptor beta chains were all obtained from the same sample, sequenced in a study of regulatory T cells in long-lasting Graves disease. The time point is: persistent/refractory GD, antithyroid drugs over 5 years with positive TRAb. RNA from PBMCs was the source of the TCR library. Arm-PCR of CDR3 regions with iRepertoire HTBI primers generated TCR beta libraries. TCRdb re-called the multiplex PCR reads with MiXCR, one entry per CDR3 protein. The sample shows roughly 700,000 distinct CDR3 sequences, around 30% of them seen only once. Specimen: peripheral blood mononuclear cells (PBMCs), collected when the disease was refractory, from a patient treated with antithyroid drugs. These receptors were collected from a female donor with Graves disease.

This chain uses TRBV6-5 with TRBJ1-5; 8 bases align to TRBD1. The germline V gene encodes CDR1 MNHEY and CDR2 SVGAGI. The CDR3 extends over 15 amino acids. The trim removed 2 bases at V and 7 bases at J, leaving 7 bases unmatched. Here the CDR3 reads CASSYNGQGQQPQHF. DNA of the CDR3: TGTGCCAGCAGTTACAACGGACAGGGTCAACAGCCCCAGCATTTT.

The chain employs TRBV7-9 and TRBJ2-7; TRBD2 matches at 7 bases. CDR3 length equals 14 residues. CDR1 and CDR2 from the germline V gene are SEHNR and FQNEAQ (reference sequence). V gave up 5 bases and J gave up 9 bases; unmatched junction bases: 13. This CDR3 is CASSQYGGGILQYF. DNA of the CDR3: TGTGCCAGCAGCCAATATGGGGGAGGGATATTGCAGTACTTC. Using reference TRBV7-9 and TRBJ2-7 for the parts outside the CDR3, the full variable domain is DTGVSQNPRHKITKRGQNVTFRCDPISEHNRLYWYRQTLGQGPEFLTYFQNEAQLEKSRLLSDRFSAERPKGSFSTLEIQRTEQGDSAMYLCASSQYGGGILQYFGPGTRLTVT.

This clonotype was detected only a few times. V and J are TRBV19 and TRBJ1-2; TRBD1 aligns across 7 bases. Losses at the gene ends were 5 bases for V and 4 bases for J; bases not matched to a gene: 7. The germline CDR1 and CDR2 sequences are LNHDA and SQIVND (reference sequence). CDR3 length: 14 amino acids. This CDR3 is CASSRQGGIYGYTF. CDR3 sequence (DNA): TGTGCCAGTAGTCGACAGGGTGGGATCTATGGCTACACCTTC.

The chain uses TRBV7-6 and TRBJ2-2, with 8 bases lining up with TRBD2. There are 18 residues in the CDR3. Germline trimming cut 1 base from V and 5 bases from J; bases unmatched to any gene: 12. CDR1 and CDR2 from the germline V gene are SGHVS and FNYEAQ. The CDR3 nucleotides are TGTGCCAGCAGCTTAGGAAGGGTAGGACTAGCCCAAACCGGGGAGCTGTTTTTT. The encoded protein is CASSLGRVGLAQTGELFF.

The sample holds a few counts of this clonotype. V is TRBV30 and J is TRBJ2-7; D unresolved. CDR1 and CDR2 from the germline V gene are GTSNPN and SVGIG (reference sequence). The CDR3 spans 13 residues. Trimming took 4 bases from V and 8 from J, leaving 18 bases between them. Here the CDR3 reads CAWMRGPERKQYF. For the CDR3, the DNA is TGTGCCTGGATGCGTGGACCCGAACGCAAGCAGTACTTC.

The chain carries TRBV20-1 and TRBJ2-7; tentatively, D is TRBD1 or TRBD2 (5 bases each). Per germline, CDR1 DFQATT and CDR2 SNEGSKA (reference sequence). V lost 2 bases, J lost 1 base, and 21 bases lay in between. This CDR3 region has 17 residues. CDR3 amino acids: CSARPRDNRGGSYEQYF. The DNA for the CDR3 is TGCAGTGCTAGACCCCGGGATAATCGGGGCGGTTCCTACGAGCAGTACTTC.

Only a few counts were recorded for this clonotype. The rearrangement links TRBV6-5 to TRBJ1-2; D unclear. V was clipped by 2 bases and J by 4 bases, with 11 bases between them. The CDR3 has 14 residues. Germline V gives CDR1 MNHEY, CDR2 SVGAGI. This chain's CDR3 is CASSYDGLGYGYTF. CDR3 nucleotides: TGTGCCAGCAGTTACGATGGACTAGGCTATGGCTACACCTTC.

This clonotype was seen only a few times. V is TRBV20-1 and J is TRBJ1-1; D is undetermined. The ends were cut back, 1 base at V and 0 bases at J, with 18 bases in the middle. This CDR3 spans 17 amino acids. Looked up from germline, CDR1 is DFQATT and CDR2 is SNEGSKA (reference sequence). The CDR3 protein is CSARADLYPRLNTEAFF. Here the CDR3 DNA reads TGCAGTGCTAGAGCCGATCTCTACCCACGCTTGAACACTGAAGCTTTCTTT.

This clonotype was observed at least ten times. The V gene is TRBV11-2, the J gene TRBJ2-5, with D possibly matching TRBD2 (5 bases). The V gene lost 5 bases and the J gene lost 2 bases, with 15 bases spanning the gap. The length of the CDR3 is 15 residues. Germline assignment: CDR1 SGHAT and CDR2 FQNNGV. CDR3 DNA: TGTGCCAGCAGCCGTACCGGGGTACGGCAAGAGACCCAGTACTTC. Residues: CASSRTGVRQETQYF.

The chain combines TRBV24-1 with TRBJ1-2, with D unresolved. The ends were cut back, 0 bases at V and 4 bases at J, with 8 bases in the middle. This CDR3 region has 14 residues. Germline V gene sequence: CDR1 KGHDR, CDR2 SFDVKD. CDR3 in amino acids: CATSDLTSAYGYTF. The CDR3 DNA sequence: TGTGCCACCAGTGATTTGACATCTGCCTATGGCTACACCTTC.

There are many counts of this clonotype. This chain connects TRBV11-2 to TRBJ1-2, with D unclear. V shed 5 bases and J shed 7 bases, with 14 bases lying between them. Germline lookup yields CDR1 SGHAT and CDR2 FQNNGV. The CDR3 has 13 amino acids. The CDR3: CASSPWGEGGYTF. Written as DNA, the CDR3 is TGTGCCAGCAGCCCCTGGGGAGAAGGTGGCTACACCTTC.

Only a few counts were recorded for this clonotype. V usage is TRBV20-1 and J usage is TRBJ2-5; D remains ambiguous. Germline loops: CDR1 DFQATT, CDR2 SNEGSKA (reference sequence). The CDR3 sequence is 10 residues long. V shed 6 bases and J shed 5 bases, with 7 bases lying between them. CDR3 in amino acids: CSAGLETQYF. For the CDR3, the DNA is TGCAGTGCGGGGTTGGAGACCCAGTACTTC.

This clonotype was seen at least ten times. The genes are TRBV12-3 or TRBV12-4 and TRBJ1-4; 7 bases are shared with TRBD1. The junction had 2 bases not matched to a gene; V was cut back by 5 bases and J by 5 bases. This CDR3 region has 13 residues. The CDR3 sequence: CASSMTGNEKLFF. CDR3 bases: TGTGCCAGCAGTATGACAGGGAATGAAAAACTGTTTTTT.

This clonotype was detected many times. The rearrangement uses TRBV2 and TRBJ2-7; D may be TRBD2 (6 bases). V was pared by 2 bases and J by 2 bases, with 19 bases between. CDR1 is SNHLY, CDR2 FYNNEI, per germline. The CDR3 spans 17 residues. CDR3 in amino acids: CASSERGLGGWTYEQYF. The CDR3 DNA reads TGTGCCAGCAGTGAACGGGGGTTGGGGGGTTGGACCTACGAGCAGTACTTC.

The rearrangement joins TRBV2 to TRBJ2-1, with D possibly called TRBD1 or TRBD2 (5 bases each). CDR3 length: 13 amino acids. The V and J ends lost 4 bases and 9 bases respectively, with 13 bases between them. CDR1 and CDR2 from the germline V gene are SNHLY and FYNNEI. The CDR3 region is CASSGEGRGEQFF. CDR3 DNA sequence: TGTGCCAGCAGTGGTGAGGGAAGGGGTGAGCAGTTCTTC. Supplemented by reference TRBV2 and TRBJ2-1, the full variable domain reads EPEVTQTPSHQVTQMGQEVILRCVPISNHLYFYWYRQILGQKVEFLVSFYNNEISEKSEIFDDQFSVERPDGSNFTLKIRSTKLEDSAMYFCASSGEGRGEQFFGPGTRLTVL.

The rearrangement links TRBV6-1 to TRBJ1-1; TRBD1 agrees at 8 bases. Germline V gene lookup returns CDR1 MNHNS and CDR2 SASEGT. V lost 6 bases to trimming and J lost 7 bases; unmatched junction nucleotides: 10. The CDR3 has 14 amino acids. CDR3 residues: CASRLGTGEGEAFF. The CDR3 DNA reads TGTGCCAGCAGGCTCGGGACAGGAGAGGGTGAAGCTTTCTTT.

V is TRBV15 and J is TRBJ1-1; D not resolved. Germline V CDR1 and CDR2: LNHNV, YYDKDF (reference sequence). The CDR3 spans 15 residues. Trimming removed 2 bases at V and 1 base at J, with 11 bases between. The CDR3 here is CATSRPRRGNTEAFF. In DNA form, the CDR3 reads TGTGCCACCAGCAGACCGAGGCGGGGGAACACTGAAGCTTTCTTT.

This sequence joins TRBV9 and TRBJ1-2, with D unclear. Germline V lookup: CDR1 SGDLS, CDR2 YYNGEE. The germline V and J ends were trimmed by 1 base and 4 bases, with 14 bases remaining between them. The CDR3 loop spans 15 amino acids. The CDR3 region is CASSVTPGGIYGYTF. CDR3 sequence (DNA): TGTGCCAGCAGCGTAACCCCGGGAGGGATCTATGGCTACACCTTC.

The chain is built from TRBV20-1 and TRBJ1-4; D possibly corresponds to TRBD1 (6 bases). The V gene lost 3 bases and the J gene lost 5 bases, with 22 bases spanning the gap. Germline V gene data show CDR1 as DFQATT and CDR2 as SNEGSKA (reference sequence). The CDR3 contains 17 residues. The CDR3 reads CSASGGRAGPENEKLFF. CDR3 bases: TGCAGTGCTAGCGGGGGGCGGGCGGGCCCCGAGAATGAAAAACTGTTTTTT.

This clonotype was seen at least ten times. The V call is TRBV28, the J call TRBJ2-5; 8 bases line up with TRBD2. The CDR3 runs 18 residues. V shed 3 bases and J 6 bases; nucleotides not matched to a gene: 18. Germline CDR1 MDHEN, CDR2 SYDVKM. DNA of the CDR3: TGTGCCAGCAGTTTCGAGGCGGGGACCGGGGGGGGAATACAGACCCAGTACTTC. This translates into CASSFEAGTGGGIQTQYF. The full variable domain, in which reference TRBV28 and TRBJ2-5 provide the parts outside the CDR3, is DVKVTQSSRYLVKRTGEKVFLECVQDMDHENMFWYRQDPGLGLRLIYFSYDVKMKEKGDIPEGYSVSREKKERFSLILESASTNQTSMYLCASSFEAGTGGGIQTQYFGPGTRLLVL.

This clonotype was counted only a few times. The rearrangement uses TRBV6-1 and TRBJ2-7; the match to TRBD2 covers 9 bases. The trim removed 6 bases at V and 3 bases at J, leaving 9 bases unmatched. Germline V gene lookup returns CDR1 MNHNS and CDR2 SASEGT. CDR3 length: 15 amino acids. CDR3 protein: CASRGIAGVGYEQYF. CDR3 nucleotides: TGTGCCAGCAGGGGAATAGCGGGAGTAGGCTACGAGCAGTACTTC.

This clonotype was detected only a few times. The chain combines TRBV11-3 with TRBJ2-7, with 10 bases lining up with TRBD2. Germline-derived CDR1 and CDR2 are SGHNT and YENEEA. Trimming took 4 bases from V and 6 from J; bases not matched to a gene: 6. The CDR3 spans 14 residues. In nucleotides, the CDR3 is TGTGCCAGCAGCTCGTCTAGCGGGAGCGCCGAGCAGTACTTC. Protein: CASSSSSGSAEQYF.

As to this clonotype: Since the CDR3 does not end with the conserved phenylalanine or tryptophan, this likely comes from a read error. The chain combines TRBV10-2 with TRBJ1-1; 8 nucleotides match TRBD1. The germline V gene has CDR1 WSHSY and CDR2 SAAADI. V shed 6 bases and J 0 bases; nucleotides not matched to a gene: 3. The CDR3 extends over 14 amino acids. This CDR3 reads CASRDRVVNTEAFS. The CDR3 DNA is TGCGCCAGCAGGGACAGGGTGGTGAACACTGAAGCTTTCTCT.

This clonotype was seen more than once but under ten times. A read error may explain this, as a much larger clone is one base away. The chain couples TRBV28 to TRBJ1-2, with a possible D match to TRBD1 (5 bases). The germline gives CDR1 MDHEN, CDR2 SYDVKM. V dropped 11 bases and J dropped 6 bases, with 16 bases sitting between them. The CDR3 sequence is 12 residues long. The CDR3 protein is CAAAAGNHGYTF. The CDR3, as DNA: TGTGCCGCTGCGGCAGGGAACCATGGCTACACCTTC.

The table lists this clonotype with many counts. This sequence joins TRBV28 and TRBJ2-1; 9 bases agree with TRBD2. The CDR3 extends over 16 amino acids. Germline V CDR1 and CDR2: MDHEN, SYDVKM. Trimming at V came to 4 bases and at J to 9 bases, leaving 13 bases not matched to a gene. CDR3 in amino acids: CASSSDSGLALGEQFF. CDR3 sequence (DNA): TGTGCCAGCAGTTCCGATTCGGGACTAGCTTTAGGTGAGCAGTTCTTC. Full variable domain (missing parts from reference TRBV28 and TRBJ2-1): DVKVTQSSRYLVKRTGEKVFLECVQDMDHENMFWYRQDPGLGLRLIYFSYDVKMKEKGDIPEGYSVSREKKERFSLILESASTNQTSMYLCASSSDSGLALGEQFFGPGTRLTVL.